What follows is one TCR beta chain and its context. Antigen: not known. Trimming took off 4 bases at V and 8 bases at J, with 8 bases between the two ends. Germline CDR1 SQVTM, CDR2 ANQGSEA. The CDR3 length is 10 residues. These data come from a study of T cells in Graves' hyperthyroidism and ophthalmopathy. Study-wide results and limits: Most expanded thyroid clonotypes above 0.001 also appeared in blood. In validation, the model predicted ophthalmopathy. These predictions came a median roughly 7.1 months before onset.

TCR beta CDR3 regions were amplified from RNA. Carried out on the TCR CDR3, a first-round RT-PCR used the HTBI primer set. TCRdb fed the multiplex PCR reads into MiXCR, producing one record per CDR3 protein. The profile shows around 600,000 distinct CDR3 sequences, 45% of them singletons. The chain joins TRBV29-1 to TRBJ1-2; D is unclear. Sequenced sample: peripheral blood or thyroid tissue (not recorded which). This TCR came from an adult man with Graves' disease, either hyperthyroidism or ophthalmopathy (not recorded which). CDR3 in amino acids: CSVGFGGYTF. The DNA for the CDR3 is TGCAGCGTTGGGTTTGGGGGCTACACCTTC. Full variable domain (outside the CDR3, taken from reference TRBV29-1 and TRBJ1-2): SAVISQKPSRDICQRGTSLTIQCQVDSQVTMMFWYRQQPGQSLTLIATANQGSEATYESGFVIDKFPISRPNLTFSTLTVSNMSPEDSSIYLCSVGFGGYTFGSGTRLTVV.